These 15 T cell receptor beta chains originate from one sample sequenced in a study of patients and donors after allogeneic stem cell transplantation. TCRdb reanalysed the RT-PCR reads using MiXCR and keeps one entry per CDR3 protein. The table lists about a million distinct CDR3 sequences, about 20% of them singletons, with roughly 6% in the top ten. Material for sequencing was blood, either unsorted or a sorted T cell fraction (not recorded which). The receptors come from a human donor who was either an allogeneic HSCT recipient or a stem cell or donor lymphocyte infusion donor (not recorded which). It is not recorded whose cells these are; they may come from a transplant donor.

This clonotype has a handful of counts. This rearrangement joins TRBV20-1 to TRBJ1-5, with 12 bases identical to TRBD1. Germline CDR1 DFQATT, CDR2 SNEGSKA (reference sequence). Germline trimming cut 6 bases from V and 2 bases from J; bases unmatched to any gene: 8. The CDR3 spans 16 residues. CDR3 sequence reads: CSALPGQGAGNQPQHF. CDR3 in DNA: TGCAGTGCCTTACCGGGACAGGGGGCAGGCAATCAGCCCCAGCATTTT.

This clonotype was detected only a few times. CDR3 sequence: CASSLWRRGLAGGLNTGELFF. CDR3 DNA: TGTGCCAGCAGTTTATGGCGAAGGGGACTAGCGGGGGGCCTTAACACCGGGGAGCTGTTTTTT. The rearrangement links TRBV12-3 or TRBV12-4 to TRBJ2-2; TRBD2 agrees at 15 bases. With 2 bases clipped from V and 2 bases from J, the junction kept 12 bases outside the gene matches. This CDR3 is built from 21 residues.

The rearrangement joins TRBV12-3 or TRBV12-4 to TRBJ1-4; D is perhaps TRBD1 (5 bases). V lost 3 bases to trimming and J lost 8 bases, with 19 bases between them. The CDR3 sequence is 16 residues long. The CDR3 protein is CASSFSGLRTQEKLFF. CDR3 nucleotide sequence: TGTGCCAGCAGTTTTTCAGGGCTCCGGACGCAAGAAAAACTGTTTTTT.

This sequence joins TRBV12-3 or TRBV12-4 and TRBJ2-4, with 13 bases that match TRBD2. V shed 3 bases and J 3 bases; nucleotides not matched to a gene: 2. CDR3 length: 16 residues. This CDR3 is CASSFGTSGIKNIQYF. CDR3 nucleotides: TGTGCCAGCAGTTTTGGGACTAGCGGGATCAAAAACATTCAGTACTTC.

The chain joins TRBV24-1 to TRBJ2-3; perhaps TRBD1 as D (7 bases). Germline V CDR1 and CDR2: KGHDR, SFDVKD. Trimming removed 9 bases from V and 2 bases from J, with 17 bases in between. The CDR3 runs 15 residues. The CDR3 loop is CATAVVEGATDTQYF. The CDR3 nucleotides are TGTGCCACCGCGGTCGTGGAGGGGGCCACAGATACGCAGTATTTT.

This clonotype was counted many times. The genes are TRBV4-2 and TRBJ1-3; D is undetermined. Germline V lookup: CDR1 LGHNA, CDR2 YNFKEQ. Trimming cost V 0 bases and J 0 bases, with 12 bases left between them. The CDR3 is 17 amino acids. The chain's CDR3 is CASSQEENGSSGNTIYF. The CDR3 coding sequence is TGTGCCAGCAGCCAAGAAGAGAATGGGAGCTCTGGAAACACCATATATTTT.

The chain joins TRBV28 to TRBJ2-2; no reliable D call. Trimming removed 6 bases from V and 1 base from J, with 15 bases in between. The V gene's germline CDR1 is MDHEN and CDR2 SYDVKM. This CDR3 region has 16 residues. The CDR3 bases are TGTGCCAGCAGCCCTGGTCGGTGGGGGAACACCGGGGAGCTGTTTTTT. It specifies CASSPGRWGNTGELFF.

J is TRBJ1-1 and V is TRBV15, with D unresolved. Germline V CDR1 and CDR2: LNHNV, YYDKDF (reference sequence). The length of the CDR3 is 15 residues. Trimming took 0 bases from V and 1 from J, leaving 9 bases between them. The CDR3 DNA follows: TGTGCCACCAGCAGAGATGGGAGAAGGAACACTGAAGCTTTCTTT. Residues: CATSRDGRRNTEAFF.

This chain connects TRBV20-1 to TRBJ1-5; maybe TRBD1 (5 bases). The CDR3 runs to 15 residues. Per germline, CDR1 DFQATT and CDR2 SNEGSKA (reference sequence). V gave up 1 base and J gave up 4 bases, with 14 bases separating them. For the CDR3, the DNA is TGCAGTGCTAGAGGACCGCGTGGGGCAAATCAGCCCCAGCATTTT. It codes for CSARGPRGANQPQHF.

There are a few counts of this clonotype. The V call is TRBV12-3 or TRBV12-4, the J call TRBJ1-3; D is possibly TRBD1 (5 bases). This CDR3 is built from 16 residues. V was trimmed by 6 bases and J by 0 bases, leaving 15 bases between them. This CDR3 is CASRSWGESSGNTIYF. The CDR3, as DNA: TGTGCCAGCAGATCTTGGGGCGAGAGCTCTGGAAACACCATATATTTT.

This clonotype was picked up a small number of times. The chain carries TRBV14 and TRBJ2-7, with D perhaps matching TRBD1 or TRBD2 (5 bases each). Germline V CDR1 and CDR2: SGHDN, FVKESK. V was shortened by 1 base and J by 3 bases, with 10 bases between the two germline ends. CDR3 length equals 14 residues. The CDR3 loop is CASSQGIGGYEQYF. The CDR3 region has the DNA TGTGCCAGCAGCCAAGGTATTGGGGGCTACGAGCAGTACTTC.

The table lists this clonotype with a few counts. This chain joins TRBV20-1 and TRBJ2-7; TRBD2 agrees at 7 bases. The germline V gene encodes CDR1 DFQATT and CDR2 SNEGSKA (reference sequence). J lost 1 base, V lost 5 bases, and 5 bases had no gene match. The length of the CDR3 is 13 residues. The CDR3 sequence is CSAPSGGSYEQYF. The CDR3 DNA sequence: TGCAGTGCTCCTAGCGGTGGGTCCTACGAGCAGTACTTC.

Turning to this clonotype: One end of the junction does not line up with germline, which may come from a read error. V usage is TRBV20-1 and J usage is TRBJ2-2; 9 nucleotides align to TRBD2. Per the germline V gene, CDR1 is DFQATT and CDR2 is SNEGSKA (reference sequence). The CDR3 totals 15 residues. The CDR3 nucleotides read TGCAGTGCTAGAGCAAGGCGGGAGGGCACCGGGCAGCTGTTTTTT. It yields the protein CSARARREGTGQLFF.

This clonotype was observed a few times. This chain connects TRBV6-5 to TRBJ2-7; TRBD2 aligns across 10 bases. This CDR3 comprises 19 residues. Trimming took 2 bases from V and 1 from J; bases not matched to a gene: 14. Germline lookup yields CDR1 MNHEY and CDR2 SVGAGI. The CDR3 bases are TGTGCCAGCAGTTACCGCGACACAGCGGGAGGGTCATATTCCTACGAGCAGTACTTC. This gives the protein CASSYRDTAGGSYSYEQYF.

V usage is TRBV5-6 and J usage is TRBJ2-3, with 12 positions matching TRBD2. Germline CDR1 SGHDT, CDR2 YYEEEE. With 0 bases clipped from V and 2 bases from J, the junction kept 7 bases outside the gene matches. This CDR3 is built from 18 residues. The CDR3 here is CASSLDLAGGRVTDTQYF. The CDR3 DNA is TGTGCCAGCAGCTTGGATCTAGCGGGGGGGCGGGTCACAGATACGCAGTATTTT.